This T cell receptor beta chain comes out of a study of read filtering for tumor transcriptome and immune sequencing. The wider study: Mean patient age was roughly 61 years, range roughly 45 to 80; over 16 male, roughly 14 female.

In regard to this clonotype: The antigen is undetermined.

Notes on the study in general: The CD138-negative fraction was mixed bone marrow immune cells, not pure T cells. Even smaller IR-seq throughput identified most shared clonotypes. Correlation between methods rose after single-read clonotypes were removed.

CDR1 and CDR2 (germline): MNHEY, SVGEGT. The CDR3 is made up of 16 amino acids. V shed 7 bases and J 5 bases; nucleotides not matched to a gene: 12. From 400 to 450 ng of RNA, a library with molecular barcoded alpha/delta and beta/gamma adaptors was made. One entry per CDR3 protein results from TCRdb running MiXCR on the reads. Of some 130,000 distinct CDR3 sequences listed, roughly an eighth are singletons. The sequence derives from a donor over 35 with multiple myeloma. The J gene is TRBJ2-1, the V gene TRBV6-2 or TRBV6-3, with 9 bases identical to TRBD2. Material: a population of CD138-negative cells sorted from bone marrow. CDR3 sequence: CASKPRNLAGHNEQFF. CDR3 DNA sequence: TGTGCCAGCAAGCCGAGGAATCTAGCGGGGCACAATGAGCAGTTCTTC.